The 13 T cell receptor beta chains in this list originate from one sample, sequenced in a study of T-cell memory formation after mild COVID-19. One entry per CDR3 protein results from TCRdb running MiXCR on the 5' RACE reads. In the table there are fewer than 650,000 distinct CDR3 sequences, less than 25% of which are singletons. Specimen: PBMCs or a T cell subset sorted from them (not recorded which). Receptors originate from an adult woman who had mild COVID-19 (a few samples of this study predate the infection). Cell type and time point are not known.

This chain uses TRBV15 with TRBJ2-3; 7 positions agree with TRBD2. The CDR3 extends over 15 amino acids. Looked up from germline, CDR1 is LNHNV and CDR2 is YYDKDF (reference sequence). V gave up 5 bases and J gave up 4 bases; unmatched junction bases: 9. CDR3 sequence reads: CATSSRTRAADTQYF. The CDR3 nucleotides are TGTGCCACCAGCTCCCGGACTAGGGCGGCAGATACGCAGTATTTT.

This clonotype turned up a few times. This sequence joins TRBV6-2 or TRBV6-3 and TRBJ2-5, with 7 bases lining up with TRBD1. CDR1 is MNHEY and CDR2 is SVGEGT in the germline V gene. After removal of 2 bases from V and 5 bases from J, the junction contained 8 bases not matched to a gene. The CDR3 length is 15 residues. CDR3 DNA sequence: TGTGCCAGCAGTTACCTCCGACAGGGATCCGAGACCCAGTACTTC. This sequence encodes CASSYLRQGSETQYF.

The chain carries TRBV7-2 and TRBJ2-3; TRBD2 agrees at 7 bases. V shed 6 bases, J shed 1 base, and the junction held 16 bases outside the gene matches. CDR1 SGHTA and CDR2 FQGNSA come from the germline V gene. This CDR3 region has 18 residues. CDR3 sequence reads: CASRTRYGGRLGTDTQYF. In nucleotides, the CDR3 is TGTGCCAGCAGAACCCGTTACGGGGGGAGGCTCGGCACAGATACGCAGTATTTT.

The table lists this clonotype with a few counts. The CDR3 DNA sequence: TGCGCCAGCAGCTTGGCCGGACAGGGTCAAGGCTACACCTTC. This sequence encodes CASSLAGQGQGYTF. This sequence joins TRBV5-1 and TRBJ1-2, with 8 bases that match TRBD1. The V gene's germline CDR1 is SGHRS and CDR2 YFSETQ. This CDR3 is built from 14 residues. J gave up 8 bases and V 0 bases, and 6 bases lay outside the gene matches.

The sample holds a few counts of this clonotype. This chain links TRBV5-1 with TRBJ1-6, with a possible D match to TRBD1 (6 bases). Germline loops: CDR1 SGHRS, CDR2 YFSETQ. The CDR3 has 16 residues. The V end lost 1 base, the J end lost 10 bases, and 18 bases lay between the germline ends. The CDR3 is CASSLIGQGIASPLHF. CDR3 sequence (DNA): TGCGCCAGCAGCTTGATCGGTCAGGGGATAGCGTCACCCCTCCACTTT.

This clonotype showed up many times. The rearrangement joins TRBV3-1 to TRBJ1-2; 7 nucleotides match TRBD1. CDR3 length: 15 amino acids. With V trimmed by 4 bases and J by 0 bases, 5 bases remained unmatched. Looked up from germline, CDR1 is LGHDT and CDR2 is YNNKEL (reference sequence). CDR3 loop: CASSRGQAANYGYTF. CDR3 bases: TGTGCCAGCAGCCGCGGACAGGCAGCTAACTATGGCTACACCTTC.

The genes are TRBV5-6 and TRBJ2-1; 7 nucleotides line up with TRBD1. The germline gives CDR1 SGHDT, CDR2 YYEEEE. The CDR3 contains 14 residues. The V gene end was trimmed by 0 bases and the J gene end by 12 bases; junction bases not matched to a gene: 9. The chain's CDR3 is CASSLDNLGTAQFF. As DNA, the CDR3 is TGTGCCAGCAGCTTGGATAACCTCGGGACAGCGCAGTTCTTC.

The chain links TRBV7-9 to TRBJ1-5; D call uncertain. Germline V gene sequence: CDR1 SEHNR, CDR2 FQNEAQ (reference sequence). V was clipped by 2 bases and J by 6 bases, with 8 bases between them. This CDR3 region has 13 residues. This CDR3 reads CASSLRVGQPQHF. The CDR3 DNA reads as TGTGCCAGCAGCTTAAGGGTGGGTCAGCCCCAGCATTTT.

This clonotype turned up a few times. The rearrangement joins TRBV24-1 to TRBJ1-5; D unresolved. With 4 bases removed from V and 0 bases from J, the gap between germline ends came to 9 bases. The CDR3 totals 15 residues. Germline V gives CDR1 KGHDR, CDR2 SFDVKD. As DNA, the CDR3 is TGTGCCACCAGTGACTTGATGTGTAGCAATCAGCCCCAGCATTTT. Its translation: CATSDLMCSNQPQHF.

This clonotype was found many times. The rearrangement links TRBV20-1 to TRBJ2-5, with D tentatively TRBD1 (6 bases). CDR3 length equals 14 residues. CDR1 DFQATT and CDR2 SNEGSKA come from the germline V gene (reference sequence). V lost 1 base to trimming and J lost 6 bases, with 15 bases between them. DNA of the CDR3: TGCAGTGCTAGAGCCACAGGGCTAGTTCAGACCCAGTACTTC. Encoded protein: CSARATGLVQTQYF.

This sequence joins TRBV24-1 and TRBJ2-7; 8 nucleotides line up with TRBD1. The CDR3 has 13 residues. The junction had 6 bases not matched to a gene; V was cut back by 7 bases and J by 5 bases. The germline V gene has CDR1 KGHDR and CDR2 SFDVKD. CDR3 residues: CATSQGAVDEQYF. CDR3 nucleotide sequence: TGTGCCACCAGCCAGGGGGCGGTCGACGAGCAGTACTTC.

The chain is built from TRBV7-9 and TRBJ2-2; possible D gene TRBD2, 6 bases. V was cut by 7 bases and J by 5 bases, with 17 bases left in between. The CDR3 has 15 amino acids. The germline CDR1 and CDR2 sequences are SEHNR and FQNEAQ (reference sequence). CDR3 sequence reads: CASIALHGTTGELFF. The CDR3 region has the DNA TGTGCCAGCATCGCTTTACACGGGACTACCGGGGAGCTGTTTTTT. Using reference TRBV7-9 and TRBJ2-2 for the parts outside the CDR3, the full variable domain is DTGVSQNPRHKITKRGQNVTFRCDPISEHNRLYWYRQTLGQGPEFLTYFQNEAQLEKSRLLSDRFSAERPKGSFSTLEIQRTEQGDSAMYLCASIALHGTTGELFFGEGSRLTVL.

Only a few counts were recorded for this clonotype. The chain combines TRBV29-1 with TRBJ2-1, with TRBD1 matching 9 bases. Germline assignment: CDR1 SQVTM and CDR2 ANQGSEA. CDR3 length: 15 amino acids. With V trimmed by 0 bases and J by 5 bases, 5 bases remained unmatched. The CDR3 nucleotides read TGCAGCGTTGAAGAGGCCGGGACAGGGAACAATGAGCAGTTCTTC. Its translation: CSVEEAGTGNNEQFF.